These T cell receptor beta chains were read from a single sample in a study of Ad26.COV2.S vaccination and SARS-CoV-2 variants. Method: immunoSEQ multiplex PCR; TCRdb's copy keeps in-frame clones and lacks some. Of 200,000 to 300,000 clones listed, roughly nine tenths are singletons. The specimen comprised peripheral blood, sampled in a trial of Ad26.COV2.S vaccine versus placebo. These receptors were taken from a person aged 18-60 years who received the Ad26.COV2.S COVID-19 vaccine or a placebo. The CDR3 runs from the conserved cysteine through the conserved F or W.

v_gene: TRBV24-1; len: 19; j_gene: TRBJ2-6; CDR3aa: CATSDVPGQGTAGANVLTF
v_gene: TRBV11-2; len: 13; j_gene: TRBJ2-3; CDR3aa: CASSLGTEDTQYF
v_gene: TRBV4-1; len: 16; j_gene: TRBJ1-2; CDR3aa: CASSQDNRRELFGYTF
v_gene: TRBV4-1; len: 13; j_gene: TRBJ1-1; CDR3aa: CASSQVRVTEAFF
v_gene: TRBV7-9; len: 14; j_gene: TRBJ2-1; CDR3aa: CASSHRTAYNEQFF
v_gene: TRBV6-5; len: 13; j_gene: TRBJ1-5; CDR3aa: CASRREGSQPQHF
v_gene: TRBV6-5; len: 15; j_gene: TRBJ2-3; CDR3aa: CASMRGGIPTDTQYF
v_gene: TRBV5-8; len: 16; j_gene: TRBJ1-6; CDR3aa: CASSLGGGGLDSPLHF
v_gene: TRBV18; len: 16; j_gene: TRBJ2-1; CDR3aa: CASSPSIAGAIDEQFF
v_gene: TRBV5-4; len: 17; j_gene: TRBJ1-3; CDR3aa: CASSSGQLIHSGNTIYF
v_gene: TRBV11-3; len: 14; j_gene: TRBJ2-2; CDR3aa: CASSPLRNTGELFF
v_gene: TRBV14; len: 13; j_gene: TRBJ2-5; CDR3aa: CASSQDERETQYF
v_gene: TRBV7-2; len: 13; j_gene: TRBJ2-4; CDR3aa: CASSLAMEGIQYF
v_gene: TRBV4-3; len: 15; j_gene: TRBJ2-7; CDR3aa: CASSQWQGASYEQYF
v_gene: TRBV9; len: 14; j_gene: TRBJ2-1; CDR3aa: CASSTGQVKSEQFF
v_gene: TRBV5-8; len: 17; j_gene: TRBJ1-4; CDR3aa: CASSLQGAGTRNEKLFF
v_gene: TRBV6-5; len: 15; j_gene: TRBJ1-3; CDR3aa: CASSYSRGPGNTIYF
v_gene: TRBV2; len: 14; j_gene: TRBJ2-5; CDR3aa: CASSDSPPQETQYF
v_gene: TRBV3-1/TRBV3-2; len: 15; j_gene: TRBJ2-5; CDR3aa: CASSQGMGRQETQYF
v_gene: TRBV29-1; len: 13; j_gene: TRBJ2-3; CDR3aa: CSVVGGASDTQYF
v_gene: TRBV2; len: 16; j_gene: TRBJ1-3; CDR3aa: CASSVRGFSSGNTIYF
v_gene: TRBV11-2; len: 13; j_gene: TRBJ2-3; CDR3aa: CASSLVSTDTQYF
v_gene: TRBV3-1/TRBV3-2; len: 15; j_gene: TRBJ1-5; CDR3aa: CASSHGGGGNQPQHF
v_gene: TRBV5-4; len: 14; j_gene: TRBJ2-7; CDR3aa: CASSLWGRTFEQYF
v_gene: TRBV11-2; len: 12; j_gene: TRBJ1-1; CDR3aa: CASRGMNTEAFF
v_gene: TRBV19; len: 13; j_gene: TRBJ1-2; CDR3aa: CASSIAGVYGYTF
v_gene: TRBV7-9; len: 16; j_gene: TRBJ2-3; CDR3aa: CASSAVAGGITDTQYF
v_gene: TRBV30; len: 15; j_gene: TRBJ2-4; CDR3aa: CAWRGRSTAKNIQYF
v_gene: TRBV7-2; len: 16; j_gene: TRBJ2-3; CDR3aa: CASSVRWGGPTDTQYF
v_gene: TRBV2; len: 15; j_gene: TRBJ2-2; CDR3aa: CASRNQGVKSGELFF
v_gene: TRBV6-5; len: 16; j_gene: TRBJ1-1; CDR3aa: CASSSPVGGLNTEAFF
v_gene: TRBV6-1; len: 16; j_gene: TRBJ1-2; CDR3aa: CASSEPSWTGGRGYTF
v_gene: TRBV4-3; len: 16; j_gene: TRBJ2-7; CDR3aa: CASSQAPGQGVYEQYF
v_gene: TRBV3-1/TRBV3-2; len: 17; j_gene: TRBJ2-6; CDR3aa: CASSLSGLTAGANVLTF
v_gene: TRBV28; len: 12; j_gene: TRBJ2-1; CDR3aa: CATSSQVNEQFF
v_gene: TRBV7-3; len: 12; j_gene: TRBJ2-1; CDR3aa: CASSPGGAEQFF
v_gene: TRBV13; len: 14; j_gene: TRBJ2-2; CDR3aa: CASSLNANTGELFF
v_gene: TRBV6-1; len: 12; j_gene: TRBJ2-7; CDR3aa: CASSEAGGEQYF
v_gene: TRBV6-2/TRBV6-3; len: 14; j_gene: TRBJ1-5; CDR3aa: CASSFRQGNQPQHF
v_gene: TRBV3-1/TRBV3-2; len: 13; j_gene: TRBJ1-1; CDR3aa: CASSQGSYTEAFF
v_gene: TRBV6-2/TRBV6-3; len: 12; j_gene: TRBJ2-5; CDR3aa: CASSPTIQTQYF
v_gene: TRBV11-2; len: 16; j_gene: TRBJ2-1; CDR3aa: CASSSLSSYRYNEQFF
v_gene: TRBV19; len: 12; j_gene: TRBJ1-1; CDR3aa: CASKGEGTEAFF
v_gene: TRBV7-2; len: 16; j_gene: TRBJ2-1; CDR3aa: CASSLTIAALSNEQFF
v_gene: TRBV7-2; len: 12; j_gene: TRBJ2-7; CDR3aa: CASSTYNYEQYF
v_gene: TRBV19; len: 14; j_gene: TRBJ2-5; CDR3aa: CASRTSGGGETQYF
v_gene: TRBV27; len: 15; j_gene: TRBJ1-4; CDR3aa: CASRGQGRANEKLFF
v_gene: TRBV18; len: 14; j_gene: TRBJ1-2; CDR3aa: CASSPGQGNYGYTF
v_gene: TRBV11-2; len: 15; j_gene: TRBJ2-3; CDR3aa: CASSLLTSGGNTQYF
v_gene: TRBV19; len: 15; j_gene: TRBJ2-1; CDR3aa: CASSGIAGGRNEQFF
v_gene: TRBV3-1/TRBV3-2; len: 15; j_gene: TRBJ1-2; CDR3aa: CASRPGQGAYYGYTF
v_gene: TRBV5-1; len: 13; j_gene: TRBJ1-3; CDR3aa: CASQQGFGNTIYF